Shown below are 8 T cell receptor beta chains from a single sample sequenced in a study of shared clonotypes between healthy human individuals. Clones were read by immunoSEQ multiplex PCR, and TCRdb kept only the in-frame ones, dropping some. The sample holds about half a million clones, 79% seen once. Sequencing input: PBMCs. Every receptor here comes from a woman aged 40 to 55 in good health. Some clones in this sample may be carry-over from other donors' samples.

The J gene is TRBJ2-1, the V gene TRBV11-2; possibly TRBD1 or TRBD2 for D (6 bases each). The CDR3 extends over 16 amino acids. V lost 6 bases and J 1 base, leaving 16 bases between the germline ends. Germline V gene data show CDR1 as SGHAT and CDR2 as FQNNGV. This CDR3 reads CASRLIEGGSYNEQFF. The CDR3 bases are TGTGCCAGCAGACTAATAGAGGGGGGATCCTACAATGAGCAGTTCTTC. The whole variable domain, filled in from reference TRBV11-2 and TRBJ2-1, reads EAGVAQSPRYKIIEKRQSVAFWCNPISGHATLYWYQQILGQGPKLLIQFQNNGVVDDSQLPKDRFSAERLKGVDSTLKIQPAKLEDSAVYLCASRLIEGGSYNEQFFGPGTRLTVL.

The chain employs TRBV18 and TRBJ1-5; D is unclear. In germline, CDR1 is KGHSH, CDR2 LQKENI. Between the trimmed V and J ends, which lost 3 bases and 4 bases, there was a span of 13 bases. The CDR3 totals 15 residues. Here the CDR3 DNA reads TGTGCCAGCTCACCTAGCGGAGGTGGAAATCAGCCCCAGCATTTT. Residues: CASSPSGGGNQPQHF.

The rearrangement uses TRBV5-1 and TRBJ2-1; 11 positions match TRBD2. CDR3 length equals 16 residues. The V and J ends lost 3 bases and 3 bases, in that order; junction bases with no gene match: 5. The germline gives CDR1 SGHRS, CDR2 YFSETQ. The CDR3 protein is CASSSRLAGIYNEQFF. DNA for the CDR3: TGCGCCAGCAGCTCTCGACTAGCGGGAATCTACAATGAGCAGTTCTTC.

The chain employs TRBV5-1 and TRBJ1-1; unclear D gene. V lost 2 bases, J lost 0 bases, and 8 bases lay in between. The V gene's germline CDR1 is SGHRS and CDR2 YFSETQ. CDR3 length equals 14 residues. CDR3 DNA: TGCGCCAGCAGCTTCGACTTGGTGAACACTGAAGCTTTCTTT. This codes for CASSFDLVNTEAFF.

This clone was found once. The genes are TRBV28 and TRBJ2-7; 12 nucleotides agree with TRBD1. V was clipped by 5 bases and J by 6 bases; unmatched bases: 5. CDR1 is MDHEN, CDR2 SYDVKM, per germline. This CDR3 has 14 residues. Here the CDR3 reads CASSHGTGGFEQYF. The DNA for the CDR3 is TGTGCCAGCAGTCACGGGACAGGGGGCTTCGAGCAGTACTTC.

V is TRBV5-1 and J is TRBJ1-4; D gene unclear. The ends were cut back, 0 bases at V and 0 bases at J, with 12 bases in the middle. Per the germline V gene, CDR1 is SGHRS and CDR2 is YFSETQ. This CDR3 comprises 17 residues. CDR3 nucleotide sequence: TGCGCCAGCAGCTTGGTTCCCACAGATACAACTAATGAAAAACTGTTTTTT. This sequence encodes CASSLVPTDTTNEKLFF.

The table lists this clone with many counts. The chain recombines TRBV11-3 with TRBJ2-7; D might be TRBD1 (7 bases). Trimming stripped 1 base from V and 8 bases from J, with 12 bases between. CDR3 length equals 13 residues. The V gene's germline CDR1 is SGHNT and CDR2 YENEEA. CDR3 loop: CASSLVPGGQQYF. DNA of the CDR3: TGTGCCAGCAGCTTAGTCCCAGGGGGGCAGCAGTACTTC.

The chain recombines TRBV4-1 with TRBJ2-2; no clear D. Trimming removed 1 base at V and 8 bases at J, with 11 bases between. CDR1 MGHRA and CDR2 YSYEKL come from the germline V gene. The CDR3 has 14 amino acids. CDR3: CASSQVEVAGELFF. CDR3 sequence (DNA): TGCGCCAGCAGCCAAGTCGAGGTCGCGGGGGAGCTGTTTTTT.